This TCR beta chain was found in a study of CD8 T cells in ankylosing spondylitis. Study-wide results and caveats: Disease-linked clones reportedly showed significant enrichment in matched ankylosing spondylitis synovial fluid.

Quantitative 5'-RACE with molecular barcodes was used to make the TCR beta libraries. TCRdb fed the 5' RACE reads into MiXCR, producing one record per CDR3 protein. The sample shows about 240,000 distinct CDR3 sequences, 7.5% to 9.5% of them seen only once. Germline V CDR1 and CDR2: SGHVS, FNYEAQ. The CDR3 runs 16 residues. Details on this clonotype: Its target is unknown. A junction boundary mismatches the germline segment, possibly from a read error.

The chain uses TRBV7-6 and TRBJ2-2, with 7 bases fitting TRBD2. The source of this sequence is a female donor with ankylosing spondylitis or in good health (not recorded which). Sample: blood, either unsorted or a sorted T cell fraction (not recorded which). The CDR3 sequence: CAGSLKTGGSPGELFF. For the CDR3, the DNA is TGTGCCGGCAGCTTAAAGACGGGAGGAAGTCCCGGGGAGCTGTTTTTT.